These 18 T cell receptor beta chains came from one sample sequenced in a study of cytomegalovirus exposure and HLA in healthy donors. The PCR ran on 60 Vbeta and 13 Jbeta primers. Profiling relied on immunoSEQ multiplex PCR, and the TCRdb table lists in-frame clones only, not all of them. The table shows about 160,000 clones, with about 71% occurring only once. Sequencing was carried out using PBMCs. The receptors originated from a woman aged 25-40 years in good health and CMV-seronegative.

Of note for this clone: Germline is not matched at one junction end, which may reflect a read error. The rearrangement links TRBV5-6 to TRBJ1-1; D call uncertain. Germline V gene data show CDR1 as SGHDT and CDR2 as YYEEEE. The CDR3 is 13 amino acids. CDR3 loop: CASSLEDNTEAFF. The CDR3 DNA reads TGTGCCAGCAGCTTGGAAGATAACACCGAAGCTTTCTTT.

CDR3 region: CASSLGGVKEARQYF. DNA of the CDR3: TGTGCCAGCAGCTTAGGGGGTGTGAAGGAGGCTCGGCAGTATTTT. The chain is built from TRBV11-3 and TRBJ2-3; possible D gene TRBD2, 5 bases. Germline CDR1 SGHNT, CDR2 YENEEA. Trimming took 1 base from V and 11 from J, leaving 19 bases between them. This CDR3 spans 15 amino acids.

The gene calls are TRBV7-9 and TRBJ2-7; maybe TRBD2 (6 bases). The CDR3 is made up of 12 amino acids. Germline values: CDR1 SEHNR, CDR2 FQNEAQ (reference sequence). Trimming took 5 bases from V and 6 from J, leaving 11 bases between them. The CDR3 nucleotides are TGTGCCAGCAGCGAAACGCGGGGCGAGCAGTACTTC. It specifies CASSETRGEQYF.

The CDR3 protein is CASSLAGGHNEQFF. The CDR3 nucleotides are TGTGCCAGCAGCTTGGCGGGAGGGCATAATGAGCAGTTCTTC. The chain recombines TRBV5-4 with TRBJ2-1, with 8 bases matching TRBD2. CDR1 and CDR2 (germline): SGHNT, YYREEE (reference sequence). The CDR3 has 14 residues. V lost 0 bases and J lost 7; bases outside the gene matches: 3.

V usage is TRBV4-3 and J usage is TRBJ2-5; 7 bases are shared with TRBD2. CDR1 LGHNA and CDR2 YSLEER come from the germline V gene. V lost 0 bases to trimming and J lost 6 bases; unmatched junction nucleotides: 7. This CDR3 is built from 15 residues. The CDR3: CASSQEGRGWQTQYF. The CDR3, as DNA: TGCGCCAGCAGCCAAGAGGGGCGGGGGTGGCAGACCCAGTACTTC.

The CDR3 here is CASSGLGLTDTQYF. The CDR3 DNA reads as TGTGCCAGCAGCGGGCTGGGACTAACAGATACGCAGTATTTT. The chain uses TRBV7-3 and TRBJ2-3, with 7 bases lining up with TRBD2. Germline values: CDR1 SGHTA, CDR2 FQGTGA. The CDR3 runs 14 residues. V shed 5 bases, J shed 3 bases, and the junction held 5 bases outside the gene matches.

This chain uses TRBV7-9 with TRBJ1-3; D unresolved. This CDR3 comprises 14 residues. The germline V and J ends were trimmed by 1 base and 1 base, with 5 bases remaining between them. In germline, CDR1 is SEHNR, CDR2 FQNEAQ (reference sequence). CDR3 sequence (DNA): TGTGCCAGCAGCTTAGGGGCGTCTGGAAACACCATATATTTT. Its translation is CASSLGASGNTIYF.

The chain employs TRBV4-1 and TRBJ1-5; D remains unclear. This CDR3 comprises 16 residues. Trimming pared 1 base from V and 2 bases from J, leaving 12 bases between. Per the germline V gene, CDR1 is MGHRA and CDR2 is YSYEKL. For the CDR3, the DNA is TGCGCCAGCAGCCAAGCCCGTCAGGTGGGCAATCAGCCCCAGCATTTT. This codes for CASSQARQVGNQPQHF.

CDR3 DNA: TGTGCCAGCAGTTTGCTCCCAGGGATGTATGGCTACACCTTC. It translates to CASSLLPGMYGYTF. The chain combines TRBV27 with TRBJ1-2; a weak D match, TRBD1 (5 bases). Between the trimmed V and J ends, which lost 3 bases and 5 bases, there was a span of 13 bases. The CDR3 spans 14 residues. Germline CDR1 is MNHEY and CDR2 is SMNVEV (reference sequence).

The chain has TRBV9 and TRBJ2-1, with 9 bases aligning to TRBD2. The CDR3 sequence is 14 residues long. Germline CDR1 and CDR2: SGDLS and YYNGEE. After removal of 4 bases from V and 5 bases from J, the junction contained 4 bases not matched to a gene. The CDR3 sequence is CASSPSGAHNEQFF. CDR3 nucleotides: TGTGCCAGCAGCCCTAGCGGGGCACACAATGAGCAGTTCTTC.

This clone occurred a few times. The V call is TRBV30, the J call TRBJ1-6; the D is unclear. The CDR3 runs to 12 residues. Germline V lookup: CDR1 GTSNPN, CDR2 SVGIG (reference sequence). The germline V and J ends were trimmed by 6 bases and 1 base, with 4 bases remaining between them. The CDR3 here is CACRSYNSPLHF. The CDR3, as DNA: TGTGCCTGCCGTTCCTATAATTCACCCCTCCACTTT.

This chain uses TRBV5-6 with TRBJ2-1, with TRBD2 as a possible D gene (6 bases). With 0 bases removed from V and 4 bases from J, the gap between germline ends came to 14 bases. Germline CDR1 is SGHDT and CDR2 is YYEEEE. This CDR3 region has 16 residues. CDR3 sequence: CASSLVITSPYNEQFF. The CDR3, as DNA: TGTGCCAGCAGCTTGGTAATCACTAGCCCTTACAATGAGCAGTTCTTC.

This clone came up a few times. The V and J genes are TRBV11-2 and TRBJ2-1, with TRBD2 as a possible D gene (6 bases). The V end was cut by 1 base, the J end by 1 base, with 14 bases between. This CDR3 has 17 residues. Germline V gene lookup returns CDR1 SGHAT and CDR2 FQNNGV. CDR3 sequence reads: CASSLVREVDSYNEQFF. The CDR3 DNA reads as TGTGCCAGCAGCTTAGTAAGGGAGGTAGATTCCTACAATGAGCAGTTCTTC.

The V and J genes are TRBV4-3 and TRBJ2-5; 8 nucleotides line up with TRBD1. Germline V CDR1 and CDR2: LGHNA, YSLEER. V shed 0 bases, J shed 2 bases, and the junction held 8 bases outside the gene matches. CDR3 size: 17 residues. The CDR3 bases are TGCGCCAGCAGCCAAGATCCCCAGGGGGCTCGGCAAGAGACCCAGTACTTC. Protein sequence: CASSQDPQGARQETQYF.

The rearrangement uses TRBV7-2 and TRBJ2-5, with 9 bases lining up with TRBD2. The germline V gene encodes CDR1 SGHTA and CDR2 FQGNSA. V lost 4 bases and J lost 5; bases outside the gene matches: 11. The CDR3 consists of 16 residues. CDR3 amino acids: CASSSPAGGATETQYF. CDR3 coding DNA: TGTGCCAGCAGCTCCCCAGCGGGGGGCGCGACGGAGACCCAGTACTTC.

The chain uses TRBV7-2 and TRBJ2-7; TRBD2 aligns across 7 bases. This CDR3 region has 14 residues. The germline gives CDR1 SGHTA, CDR2 FQGNSA. J was trimmed by 6 bases and V by 3 bases; bases with no gene match: 8. The CDR3 sequence: CASSFRAGEGEQYF. DNA of the CDR3: TGTGCCAGCAGCTTTCGTGCGGGAGAGGGCGAGCAGTACTTC.

This clone was found a few times. The rearrangement uses TRBV19 and TRBJ1-1; the D is unclear. Per the germline V gene, CDR1 is LNHDA and CDR2 is SQIVND (reference sequence). CDR3 length: 15 residues. Trimming cost V 0 bases and J 1 base, with 9 bases left between them. The CDR3 nucleotides are TGTGCCAGTAGTATAGACAGAACAAGGAACACTGAAGCTTTCTTT. This codes for CASSIDRTRNTEAFF.

The chain recombines TRBV30 with TRBJ2-1; a possible D gene is TRBD2 (5 bases). Germline V lookup: CDR1 GTSNPN, CDR2 SVGIG (reference sequence). V was pared by 2 bases and J by 4 bases, with 6 bases between. The CDR3 is 12 residues long. The CDR3 loop is CAWSRGYNEQFF. CDR3 coding DNA: TGTGCCTGGAGTCGCGGGTACAATGAGCAGTTCTTC.